Included here is one TCR beta chain sequence, with context. Its antigen is unknown. Within one base of it there is no much larger clone, and no base qualities were kept. Each collaborating institution followed its own protocols to collect whole blood in K2EDTA tubes. For TCRbeta analysis, collaborators shipped samples as frozen whole blood, isolated PBMCs, or DNA extracted from either of those sample types. The sample comes from a study of blood T cell repertoires in COVID-19 (TCRdb year 2020). As for the study more broadly: The collaborator samples originated in the United States, Italy and Spain and spanned the acute and convalescent phases of COVID-19. The prospective study material was composed of cDNA or gDNA derived from T cells, B-cell-depleted T cells, or PBMCs. The repertoires were released in a freely available public database intended as a resource for research on the immune response to SARS-CoV-2. Deeply sampled blood TCRbeta repertoires from subjects exposed to, actively infected with, or recovered from COVID-19 were included in the dataset. The sample metadata nearly always contained a de-identified subject ID, COVID-19 status, age in years and sex. HLA class I and class II types, where available, came from metadata supplied by the sample provider rather than from assay-based typing. The samples were drawn from two sources: the first 160 participants of the ongoing ImmuneRACE study, and fewer than 1,500 subjects contributed by 6 global collaborators. The full study reports these points: The amount of clinical and demographic metadata varied by source and participant and was provided uncurated.

The immunoSEQ Assay, a bias-controlled multiplex PCR, was used to amplify TCRbeta CDR3 regions from genomic DNA. Under the source paper's analysis protocol: The number of nucleated cells in each sample was estimated by amplification of reference gene primers within the assay. To quantify the absolute abundance of each unique TCRbeta CDR3 rearrangement, sequence reads were collapsed and filtered. For each sample, productive Simpson clonality was calculated as the square root of Simpson's diversity index over productive rearrangements. Imported from immuneACCESS, the table was reduced by TCRdb to in-frame sequences with V and J called. These copies leave out some clones; in studies compared against another copy, an unresolved V gene accounts for under half, and the cause of the remainder is not known. Clone size and the V and J calls come from that table; the DNA yielded D and trimming. In all, the sample holds 130,000 or so clones, and under 90% of those were seen once. The top ten clonotypes cover 12% of the sample.

The CDR3, from cysteine to phenylalanine, totals 13 residues. The read is trimmed to its CDR3 DNA, 39 bases read in frame from base 1. Looking up the germline V gene yields CDR1 SNHLY and CDR2 FYNNEI. Trimming accounts for 4 bases at V and 6 bases at J, while the number of junction bases matched to no gene is 2. The sequence links TRBV2 to TRBJ1-5; the junction holds 8 bases that match TRBD1. The receptor was derived from a woman aged 60-70 years with acute or convalescent COVID-19. The sample taken for sequencing was peripheral blood. The nucleotide sequence reads TGTGCCAGCAGTGGGACAGGGATTCAGCCCCAGCATTTT. Its protein reads: CASSGTGIQPQHF.